The TCR beta chain described here comes from a study of molecular identifiers for immune sequencing clone quantification (dated by TCRdb to the late 2010s). Some background on the complete study: For a replicate experiment, the RNA from either 20,000 or 100,000 naive CD8 T cells was divided into five aliquots, and four of those aliquots went on to sequencing. The study was a methods study using CD8 T cells to benchmark molecular-identifier clustering-based TCR repertoire sequencing (MIDCIRS) and TCR RNA copy counting. On the study overall, not on this receptor specifically: Spiked-in Jurkat TCR RNA equivalent to a single cell was reported to be detectable even among one million naive CD8 T cells. Modeling estimated 2.5 to 3.5 recovered TCR RNA copies per cell, compared with about 9.3 by digital PCR, which implies approximately 30% capture efficiency. When barcode sub-clustering was not used, chimeric consensus sequences inflated TCR diversity, with chimeras reaching as high as 47%. Identical TCR molecules sharing a barcode could cause highly expanded clone sizes to be underestimated. Spiked-in Jurkat TCR RNA (about 10 copies' worth), which is not part of the donor repertoire, was contained in the naive libraries. Clones above 20 RNA copies held over 97% of molecules in CMV-specific effector cells but under 1% in naive cells.

Germline trimming amounts to 1 base on V and 10 bases on J, with 8 as the count of junction bases outside the gene matches. CDR1 and CDR2 are read off the germline V gene as MNHEY and SVGAGI. Spanning cysteine to phenylalanine, the CDR3 consists of 15 amino acids. Only the CDR3 part of the read is kept: 45 bases, read in frame from the first base. Library prep was done by PCR. Sequencing used an Illumina HiSeq 4000. Preparation of bulk TCR libraries followed a previously described approach, with the TCR primers listed in Table S5. Purification of total RNA was performed with the Qiagen AllPrep DNA/RNA kit. Before analysis, reads from multiple sequencing runs of the same library were pooled. As for the authors' bioinformatics: Reads were retained only if their TCR constant sequence matched exactly, and those retained reads were trimmed to 150 nt and grouped according to their 12-nt molecular barcodes. Reads inside each barcode group were sub-clustered using a 15% Levenshtein threshold, and a quality-weighted consensus sequence was constructed for each RNA molecule. Non-functional sequences were filtered out, along with any lower-count sequence sitting one edit away from another sequence. Based on a fit of two negative binomial distributions, barcode sub-clusters having less than 20% of the maximum read count were discarded. TCRdb reprocessing: public reads trimmed at Q25 with fastp, clones called with MiXCR, in-frame beta chains kept. Rows with one shared CDR3 protein collapse into an entry with the most common genes and DNA. It is TCRdb's table, rather than the study itself, that gives the V and J calls and clone size. The sample table lists about 640,000 distinct CDR3 sequences, 20% of them with a count of one. The biggest ten clones account for 0.7% to 1% of the sample.

Naive CD8 T cell libraries were made from approximately 22,000 to 940,000 sorted cells using 10%, 30% or 50% of purified RNA. Naive CD8 T cells were FACS-sorted as CD8+CD4-CCR7+CD45RA+ on a BD FACSAria II into RLT Plus buffer. Nine to eleven TCR copies' worth of Jurkat RNA were spiked into about 20,000-1,000,000 naive CD8 T cell samples to test detection sensitivity. Enrichment of CD8 T cells was done with RosetteSep CD8+ T Cell Enrichment Cocktail plus Ficoll-Paque, and ACK red cell lysis came afterward. This clonotype was seen ten or more times. Its antigen specificity is not known. The sample holds no much larger clone one base away, and base qualities are not on file.

The chain was built from TRBV6-5 and TRBJ2-1; TRBD2 matches 9 bases in the middle. The clonotype comes from a human donor in good health. Some libraries in this study had Jurkat cell RNA spiked in. Sequenced material: naive CD8+ T cells from blood, with Jurkat cell RNA spiked in. Per the publication, the cell subset or site label means: FACS-sorted CD8+CD4-CCR7+CD45RA+ naive T cells. The bases are TGTGCCAGCAGTTACTTTGCTAGCGGGATACGAGAGCAGTTCTTC. It specifies CASSYFASGIREQFF.